This T cell receptor beta chain is drawn from a study of blood T cell repertoires in COVID-19. About the study: Samples of COVID-19 (acute and convalescent) were obtained from the United States, Italy and Spain.

In the study's own analysis: The assay estimated nucleated cells by amplifying reference gene primers. The table came from immunoSEQ multiplex PCR; TCRdb's copy has only in-frame clones and leaves some out. V and J calls and clone size follow that table, whereas D and trimming were derived from the DNA. The sample lists about 52,000 clones, 82% occurring once. Germline V gives CDR1 KGHDR, CDR2 SFDVKD. Trimming took 0 bases from V and 6 from J; bases not matched to a gene: 8. There are 16 residues in the CDR3. Sequenced: peripheral blood. The TCR comes from a man older than 75 with COVID-19, enrolled during active disease. The chain couples TRBV24-1 to TRBJ2-5; 8 bases align to TRBD1. In nucleotides, the CDR3 is TGTGCCACCAGTGATTTGCCCCCAGGGGGCAGGCAGACCCAGTACTTC. Translating it yields CATSDLPPGGRQTQYF.